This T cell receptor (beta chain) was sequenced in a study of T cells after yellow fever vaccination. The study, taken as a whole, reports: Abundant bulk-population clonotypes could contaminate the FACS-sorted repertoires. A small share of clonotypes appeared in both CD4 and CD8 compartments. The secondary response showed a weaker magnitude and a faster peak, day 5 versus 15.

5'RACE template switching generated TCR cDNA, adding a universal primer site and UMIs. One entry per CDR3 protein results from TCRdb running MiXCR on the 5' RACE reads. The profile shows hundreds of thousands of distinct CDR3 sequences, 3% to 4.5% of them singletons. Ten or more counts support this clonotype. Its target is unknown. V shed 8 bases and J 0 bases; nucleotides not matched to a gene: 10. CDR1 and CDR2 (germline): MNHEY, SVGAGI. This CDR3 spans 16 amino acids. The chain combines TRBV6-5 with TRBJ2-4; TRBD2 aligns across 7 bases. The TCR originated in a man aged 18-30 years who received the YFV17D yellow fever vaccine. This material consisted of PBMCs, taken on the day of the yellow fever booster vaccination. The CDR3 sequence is CASASIAGAAKNIQYF. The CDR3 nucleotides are TGTGCCAGCGCCTCCATAGCGGGCGCAGCCAAAAACATTCAGTACTTC.